This record covers a single TCR beta chain. This entry belongs to a study of tumor-infiltrating lymphocytes in oesophageal squamous cell carcinoma. TCRdb analysed the PCR reads with MiXCR anew, one entry per CDR3 protein. The profile covers approximately 9,600 distinct CDR3 sequences, with under 65% appearing a single time and 30% to 40% taken by the ten largest. Germline-derived CDR1 and CDR2 are SGHTA and FQGTGA. This CDR3 has 14 residues. The trim removed 5 bases at V and 3 bases at J, leaving 4 bases unmatched. The V call is TRBV7-3, the J call TRBJ2-3; the match to TRBD1 covers 8 bases. The sequence was collected from a female donor with esophageal squamous cell carcinoma. The sequencing input was esophageal tumor tissue. CDR3 sequence reads: CASSRQGATDTQYF. For the CDR3, the DNA is TGTGCCAGCAGCCGGCAGGGGGCAACAGATACGCAGTATTTT.